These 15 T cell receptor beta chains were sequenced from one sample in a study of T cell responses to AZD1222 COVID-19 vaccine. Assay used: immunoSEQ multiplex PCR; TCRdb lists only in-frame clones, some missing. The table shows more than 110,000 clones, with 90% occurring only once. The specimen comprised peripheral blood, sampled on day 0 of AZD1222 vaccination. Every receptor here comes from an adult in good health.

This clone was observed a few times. CDR3 loop: CASSIVGPAAFF. CDR3 nucleotides: TGTGCCAGTAGTATAGTGGGGCCAGCCGCGTTCTTT. The chain has TRBV19 and TRBJ1-1; a possible D gene is TRBD1 (5 bases). This CDR3 is built from 12 residues. V lost 1 base and J lost 14, with 14 bases in between. Germline loops: CDR1 LNHDA, CDR2 SQIVND (reference sequence).

The CDR3 coding sequence is TGCGCCAGCAGCAACCGTATGGCACAGGGGAGTGAAGCTTTCTTT. Translated: CASSNRMAQGSEAFF. This chain joins TRBV5-1 and TRBJ1-1, with TRBD1 identical over 7 bases. This CDR3 has 15 amino acids. In germline, CDR1 is SGHRS, CDR2 YFSETQ. The ends lost 4 bases at V and 7 bases at J; junction bases unmatched: 13.

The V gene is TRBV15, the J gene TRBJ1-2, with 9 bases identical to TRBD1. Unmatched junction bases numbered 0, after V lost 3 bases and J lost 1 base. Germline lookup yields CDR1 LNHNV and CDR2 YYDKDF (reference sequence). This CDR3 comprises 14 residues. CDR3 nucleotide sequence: TGTGCCACCAGCAGGGACAGGGGTAACTATGGCTACACCTTC. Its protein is CATSRDRGNYGYTF.

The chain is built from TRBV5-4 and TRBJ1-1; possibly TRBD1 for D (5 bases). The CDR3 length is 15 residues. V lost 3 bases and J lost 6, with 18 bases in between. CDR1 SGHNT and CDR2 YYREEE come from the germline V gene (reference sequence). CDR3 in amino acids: CASSSPDRGKPEAFF. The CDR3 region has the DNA TGTGCCAGCAGCTCGCCCGACAGAGGGAAGCCTGAAGCTTTCTTT.

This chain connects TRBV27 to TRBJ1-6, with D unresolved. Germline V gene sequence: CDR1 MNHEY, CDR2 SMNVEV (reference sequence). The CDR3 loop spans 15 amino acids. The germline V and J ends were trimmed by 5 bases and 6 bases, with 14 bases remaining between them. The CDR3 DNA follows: TGTGCCAGCAGTGGAAGTCCACTCCCTAATTCACCCCTCCACTTT. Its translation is CASSGSPLPNSPLHF.

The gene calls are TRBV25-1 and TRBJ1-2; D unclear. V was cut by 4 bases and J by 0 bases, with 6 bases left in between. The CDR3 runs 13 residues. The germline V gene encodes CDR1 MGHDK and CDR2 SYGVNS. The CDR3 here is CASSGTPNYGYTF. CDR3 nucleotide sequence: TGTGCCAGCAGTGGGACTCCTAACTATGGCTACACCTTC.

DNA of the CDR3: TGTGCCAGCAGCTCAGACGGGAACACTGAAGCTTTCTTT. It codes for CASSSDGNTEAFF. The J gene is TRBJ1-1, the V gene TRBV25-1; D not resolved. Trimming removed 6 bases at V and 1 base at J, with 9 bases between. Germline lookup yields CDR1 MGHDK and CDR2 SYGVNS. This CDR3 is 13 amino acids long.

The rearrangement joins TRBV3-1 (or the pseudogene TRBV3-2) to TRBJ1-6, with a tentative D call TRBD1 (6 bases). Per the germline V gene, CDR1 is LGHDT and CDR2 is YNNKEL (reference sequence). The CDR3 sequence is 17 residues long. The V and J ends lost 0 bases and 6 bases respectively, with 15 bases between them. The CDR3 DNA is TGTGCCAGCAGCCAAGAGGAGGGGGGAACTTCTAATTCACCCCTCCACTTT. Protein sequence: CASSQEEGGTSNSPLHF.

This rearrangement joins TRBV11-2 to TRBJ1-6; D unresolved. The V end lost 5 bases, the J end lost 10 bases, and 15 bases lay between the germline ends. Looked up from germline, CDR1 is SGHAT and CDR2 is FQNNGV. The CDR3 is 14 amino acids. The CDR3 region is CASSLTDTRSPLHF. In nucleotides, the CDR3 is TGTGCCAGCAGCCTGACTGACACGAGATCACCCCTCCACTTT. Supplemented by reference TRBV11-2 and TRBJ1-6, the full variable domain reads EAGVAQSPRYKIIEKRQSVAFWCNPISGHATLYWYQQILGQGPKLLIQFQNNGVVDDSQLPKDRFSAERLKGVDSTLKIQPAKLEDSAVYLCASSLTDTRSPLHFGNGTRLTVT.

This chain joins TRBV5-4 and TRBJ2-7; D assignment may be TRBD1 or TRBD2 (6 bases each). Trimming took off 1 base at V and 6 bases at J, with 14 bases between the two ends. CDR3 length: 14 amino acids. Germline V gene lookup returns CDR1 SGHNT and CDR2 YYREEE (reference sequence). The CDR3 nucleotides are TGTGCCAGCAGCTTGTCCGGGGGCCGGTTCGAGCAGTACTTC. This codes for CASSLSGGRFEQYF.

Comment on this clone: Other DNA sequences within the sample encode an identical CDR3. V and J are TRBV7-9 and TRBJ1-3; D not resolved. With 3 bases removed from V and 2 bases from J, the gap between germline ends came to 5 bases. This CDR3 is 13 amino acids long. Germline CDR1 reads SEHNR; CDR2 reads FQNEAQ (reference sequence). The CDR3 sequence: CASSFGTGNTIYF. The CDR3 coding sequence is TGTGCCAGCAGCTTTGGAACTGGAAACACCATATATTTT.

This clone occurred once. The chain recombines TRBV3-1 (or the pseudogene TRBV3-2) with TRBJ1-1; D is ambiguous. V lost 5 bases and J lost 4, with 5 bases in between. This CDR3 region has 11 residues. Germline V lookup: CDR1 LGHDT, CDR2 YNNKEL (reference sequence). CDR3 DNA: TGTGCCAGCAGCTTCCGCACTGAAGCTTTCTTT. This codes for CASSFRTEAFF.

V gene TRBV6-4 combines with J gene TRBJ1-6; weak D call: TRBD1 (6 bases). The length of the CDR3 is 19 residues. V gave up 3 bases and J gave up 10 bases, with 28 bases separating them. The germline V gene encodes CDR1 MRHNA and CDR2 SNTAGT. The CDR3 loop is CASSDASRSASGGPSPLHF. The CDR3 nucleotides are TGTGCCAGCAGTGATGCGAGCCGGTCAGCTTCGGGGGGCCCGTCACCCCTCCACTTT.

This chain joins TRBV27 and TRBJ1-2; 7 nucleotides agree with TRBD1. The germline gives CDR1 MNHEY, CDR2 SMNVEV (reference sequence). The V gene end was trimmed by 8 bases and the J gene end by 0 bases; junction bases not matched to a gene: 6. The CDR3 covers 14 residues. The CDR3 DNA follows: TGTGCCAGCTGCAAGACAGGGACTAACTATGGCTACACCTTC. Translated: CASCKTGTNYGYTF.

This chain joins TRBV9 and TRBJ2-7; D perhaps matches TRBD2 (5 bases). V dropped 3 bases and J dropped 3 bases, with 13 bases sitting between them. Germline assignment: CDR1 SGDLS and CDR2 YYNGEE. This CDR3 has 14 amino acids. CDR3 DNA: TGTGCCAGCAGCGCCTCGGAGGAGGTCTACGAGCAGTACTTC. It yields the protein CASSASEEVYEQYF.